This T cell receptor (beta chain) was captured by sequencing in a study of cytomegalovirus exposure and HLA in healthy donors. Here immunoSEQ multiplex PCR was the method, and the copy in TCRdb shows in-frame clones only, minus some. The sample holds roughly 250,000 clones, 85% to 90% seen once. This CDR3 comprises 11 residues. CDR1 is DFQATT, CDR2 SNEGSKA, per germline (reference sequence). V was pared by 7 bases and J by 0 bases, with 5 bases between. The origin of this receptor is a woman aged 18 to 35 in good health and CMV-seronegative. What was sequenced was PBMCs. This rearrangement joins TRBV20-1 to TRBJ2-3, with D unresolved. The CDR3 reads CSDYSTDTQYF. The CDR3 nucleotides are TGCAGTGATTATAGCACAGATACGCAGTATTTT.